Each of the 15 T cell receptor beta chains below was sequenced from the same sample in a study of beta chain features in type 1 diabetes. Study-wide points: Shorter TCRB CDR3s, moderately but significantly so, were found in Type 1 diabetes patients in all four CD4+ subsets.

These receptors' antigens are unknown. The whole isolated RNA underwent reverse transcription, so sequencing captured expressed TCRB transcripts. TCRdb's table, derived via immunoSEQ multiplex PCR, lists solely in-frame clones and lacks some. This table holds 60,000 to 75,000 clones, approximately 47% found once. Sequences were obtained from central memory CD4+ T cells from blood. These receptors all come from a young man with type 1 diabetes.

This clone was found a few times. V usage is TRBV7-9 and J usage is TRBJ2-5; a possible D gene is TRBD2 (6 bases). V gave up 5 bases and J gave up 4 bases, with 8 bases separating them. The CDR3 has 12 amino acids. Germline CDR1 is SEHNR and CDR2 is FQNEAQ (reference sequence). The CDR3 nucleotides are TGTGCCAGCAGCGTGGAGGGAGAGACCCAGTACTTC. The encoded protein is CASSVEGETQYF.

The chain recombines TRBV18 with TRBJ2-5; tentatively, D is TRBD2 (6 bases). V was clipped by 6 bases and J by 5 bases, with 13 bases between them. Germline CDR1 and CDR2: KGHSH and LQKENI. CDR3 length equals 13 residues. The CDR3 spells CASSPTSIETQYF. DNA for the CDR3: TGTGCCAGCTCGCCGACTAGTATTGAGACCCAGTACTTC.

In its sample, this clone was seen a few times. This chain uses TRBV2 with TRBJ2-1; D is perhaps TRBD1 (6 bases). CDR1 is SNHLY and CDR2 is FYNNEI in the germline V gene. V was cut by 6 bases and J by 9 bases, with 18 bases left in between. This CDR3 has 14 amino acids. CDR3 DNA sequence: TGTGCCAGCAGCCGACAGGTTGGCGTTGGTGAGCAGTTCTTC. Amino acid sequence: CASSRQVGVGEQFF.

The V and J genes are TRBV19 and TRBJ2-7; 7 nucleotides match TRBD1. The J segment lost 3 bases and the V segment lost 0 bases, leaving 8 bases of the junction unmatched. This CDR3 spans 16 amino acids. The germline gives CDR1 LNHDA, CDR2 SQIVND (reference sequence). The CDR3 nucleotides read TGTGCCAGTAGTATAGATGGCCCGGGACAGCTCTACGAGCAGTACTTC. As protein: CASSIDGPGQLYEQYF.

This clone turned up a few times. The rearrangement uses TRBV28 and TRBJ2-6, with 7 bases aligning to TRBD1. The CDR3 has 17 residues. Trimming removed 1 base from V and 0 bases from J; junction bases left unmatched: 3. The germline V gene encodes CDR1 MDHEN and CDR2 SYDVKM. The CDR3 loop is CASSLSHRGSGANVLTF. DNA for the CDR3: TGTGCCAGCAGTTTATCACACAGGGGCTCTGGGGCCAACGTCCTGACTTTC.

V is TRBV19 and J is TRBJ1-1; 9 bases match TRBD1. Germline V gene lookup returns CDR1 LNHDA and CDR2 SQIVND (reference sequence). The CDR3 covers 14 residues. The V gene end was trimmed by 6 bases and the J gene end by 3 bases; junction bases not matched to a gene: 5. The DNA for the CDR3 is TGTGCCAGTAGCCTTCGGACAGGGGACACTGAAGCTTTCTTT. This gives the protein CASSLRTGDTEAFF.

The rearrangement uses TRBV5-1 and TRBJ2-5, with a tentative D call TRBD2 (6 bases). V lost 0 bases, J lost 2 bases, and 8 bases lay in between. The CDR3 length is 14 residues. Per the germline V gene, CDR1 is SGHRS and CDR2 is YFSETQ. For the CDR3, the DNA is TGCGCCAGCAGCTTGGACCGGGGGCAAGAGACCCAGTACTTC. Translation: CASSLDRGQETQYF.

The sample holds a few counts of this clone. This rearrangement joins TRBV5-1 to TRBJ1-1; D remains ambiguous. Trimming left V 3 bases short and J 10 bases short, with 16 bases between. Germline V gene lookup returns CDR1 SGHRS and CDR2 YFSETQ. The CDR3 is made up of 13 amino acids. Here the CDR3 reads CASSYGETPGAFF. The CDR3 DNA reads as TGCGCCAGCAGCTATGGGGAGACCCCGGGAGCTTTCTTT.

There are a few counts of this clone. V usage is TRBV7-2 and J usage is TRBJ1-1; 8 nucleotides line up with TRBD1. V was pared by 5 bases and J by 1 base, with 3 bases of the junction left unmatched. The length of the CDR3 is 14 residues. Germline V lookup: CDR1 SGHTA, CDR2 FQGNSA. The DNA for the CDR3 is TGTGCCAGCAGCACCGGGACAGGGAACACTGAAGCTTTCTTT. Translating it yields CASSTGTGNTEAFF.

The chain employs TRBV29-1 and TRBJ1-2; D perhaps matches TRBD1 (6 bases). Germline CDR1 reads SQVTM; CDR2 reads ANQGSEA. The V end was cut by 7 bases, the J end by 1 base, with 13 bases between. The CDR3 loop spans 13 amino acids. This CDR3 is CSARQDVNYGYTF. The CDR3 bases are TGCAGCGCAAGACAGGATGTTAACTATGGCTACACCTTC.

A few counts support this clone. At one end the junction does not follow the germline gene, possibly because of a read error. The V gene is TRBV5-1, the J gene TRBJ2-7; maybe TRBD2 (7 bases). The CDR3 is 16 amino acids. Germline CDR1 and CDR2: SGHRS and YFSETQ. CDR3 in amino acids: CASSAGALDGTWALIF. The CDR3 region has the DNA TGCGCCAGCAGCGCGGGGGCCCTGGACGGTACGTGGGCCCTGATCTTC.

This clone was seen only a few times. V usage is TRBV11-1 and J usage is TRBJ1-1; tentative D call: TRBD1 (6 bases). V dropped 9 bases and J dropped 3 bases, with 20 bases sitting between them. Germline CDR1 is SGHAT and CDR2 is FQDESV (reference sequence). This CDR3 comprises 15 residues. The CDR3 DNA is TGTGCCAGTCGACTTAGGGAGGGGGTCCACACTGAAGCTTTCTTT. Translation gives CASRLREGVHTEAFF.

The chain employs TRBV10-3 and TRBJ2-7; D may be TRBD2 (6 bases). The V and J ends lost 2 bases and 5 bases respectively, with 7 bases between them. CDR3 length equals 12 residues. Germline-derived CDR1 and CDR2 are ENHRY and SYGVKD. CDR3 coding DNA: TGTGCCATCAGTGAGACTAGCAACGAGCAGTACTTC. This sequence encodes CAISETSNEQYF.

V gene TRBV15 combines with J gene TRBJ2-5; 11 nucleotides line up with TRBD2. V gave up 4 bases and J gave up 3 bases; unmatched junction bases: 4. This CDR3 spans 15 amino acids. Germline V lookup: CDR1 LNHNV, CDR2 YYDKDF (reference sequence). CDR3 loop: CATSTQLAGEETQYF. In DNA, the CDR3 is TGTGCCACCAGCACCCAACTAGCGGGAGAAGAGACCCAGTACTTC.

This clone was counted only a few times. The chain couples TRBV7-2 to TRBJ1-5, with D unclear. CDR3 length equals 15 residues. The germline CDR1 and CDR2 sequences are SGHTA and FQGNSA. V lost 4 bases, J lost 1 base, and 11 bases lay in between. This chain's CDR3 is CASSSWIGSNQPQHF. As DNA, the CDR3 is TGTGCCAGCAGCTCGTGGATCGGGAGCAATCAGCCCCAGCATTTT.